The present TCR beta chain was sequenced within a study of blood T cell repertoires in COVID-19. About the research overall: Samples representing acute and convalescent COVID-19 were sourced from the United States, Italy and Spain. Sources were T cells, B-cell-depleted T cells, or PBMCs; the material itself was cDNA or gDNA.

Per the original methods: By means of reference gene primer amplification, nucleated cell counts were estimated. Generated by immunoSEQ multiplex PCR, the TCRdb table keeps only in-frame clones and is missing some. For V, J and clone size, that table is used; D and trimming come from the DNA. The repertoire holds around 300,000 clones, with 85% as singletons. V lost 6 bases, J lost 2 bases, and 6 bases stayed unmatched. The CDR3 spans 15 residues. Germline-derived CDR1 and CDR2 are SGHTA and FQGNSA. The chain is built from TRBV7-2 and TRBJ2-3; TRBD1 agrees at 9 bases. The sequence was obtained from a human donor in a cohort sampled during active COVID-19. Sequencing was done on a sample of peripheral blood. CDR3 DNA sequence: TGTGCCAGCAGATTGGACAGGGGATACACAGATACGCAGTATTTT. Translation: CASRLDRGYTDTQYF.